These T cell receptor beta chains were read from a single sample in a study of blood T cell repertoires in COVID-19. The data were produced by immunoSEQ multiplex PCR, yet TCRdb's version contains in-frame clones alone and is incomplete. The profile shows nearly 300,000 clones, about 91% of them singletons. Sequences were obtained from peripheral blood. These receptors were collected from a woman in her twenties or thirties who had recovered from COVID-19. The CDR3 runs from the conserved cysteine through the conserved F or W. The D gene is left open where the match is weak. Only some rows state a clone size, as once, few, many or a class for expanded clones.

v_gene: TRBV28
j_gene: TRBJ2-7
abundance: -
d_gene: TRBD2
CDR3aa: CASSGPGGFYEQYF
CDR3nt: TGTGCCAGCAGTGGACCGGGAGGGTTCTACGAGCAGTACTTC

v_gene: TRBV11-2
j_gene: TRBJ1-2
abundance: -
d_gene: TRBD1
CDR3aa: CASSLSRQGGYGYTF
CDR3nt: TGTGCCAGCAGCCTCTCCAGACAGGGAGGCTATGGCTACACCTTC

v_gene: TRBV14
j_gene: TRBJ2-7
abundance: -
d_gene: TRBD1
CDR3aa: CASSHRGRKAYEQYF
CDR3nt: TGTGCCAGCAGCCACAGGGGGCGCAAAGCCTACGAGCAGTACTTC

v_gene: TRBV5-4
j_gene: TRBJ2-3
abundance: -
d_gene: TRBD2
CDR3aa: CASSRLAGFSTDTQYF
CDR3nt: TGTGCCAGCAGTCGTCTAGCGGGGTTTAGCACAGATACGCAGTATTTT

v_gene: TRBV3-1/TRBV3-2
j_gene: TRBJ1-1
abundance: -
d_gene: -
CDR3aa: CASSRRSGNTEAFF
CDR3nt: TGTGCCAGCAGCCGAAGGTCGGGGAACACTGAAGCTTTCTTT

v_gene: TRBV9
j_gene: TRBJ2-1
abundance: once
d_gene: -
CDR3aa: CASSPQPGLNNEQFF
CDR3nt: TGTGCCAGCAGCCCTCAGCCCGGACTGAACAATGAGCAGTTCTTC

v_gene: TRBV9
j_gene: TRBJ1-4
abundance: -
d_gene: -
CDR3aa: CASSVDTGTLNEKLFF
CDR3nt: TGTGCCAGCAGCGTTGATACAGGGACCCTTAATGAAAAACTGTTTTTT

v_gene: TRBV27
j_gene: TRBJ2-3
abundance: -
d_gene: -
CDR3aa: CASRPSRTQSTDTQYF
CDR3nt: TGTGCCAGCAGACCCAGCCGGACACAGAGCACAGATACGCAGTATTTT

v_gene: TRBV30
j_gene: TRBJ1-1
abundance: once
d_gene: -
CDR3aa: CAWSPGVNTEAFF
CDR3nt: TGTGCCTGGAGTCCAGGGGTGAACACTGAAGCTTTCTTT

v_gene: TRBV5-4
j_gene: TRBJ2-3
abundance: -
d_gene: -
CDR3aa: CASSSHSSTDTQYF
CDR3nt: TGTGCCAGCAGCTCTCACAGTAGCACAGATACGCAGTATTTT

v_gene: TRBV30
j_gene: TRBJ1-5
abundance: -
d_gene: -
CDR3aa: CAWSVQASYNQPQHF
CDR3nt: TGTGCCTGGAGTGTACAGGCCAGCTACAATCAGCCCCAGCATTTT

v_gene: TRBV3-1/TRBV3-2
j_gene: TRBJ1-1
abundance: -
d_gene: -
CDR3aa: CASSQAGGGTEAFF
CDR3nt: TGTGCCAGCAGCCAAGCCGGGGGAGGCACTGAAGCTTTCTTT

v_gene: TRBV27
j_gene: TRBJ2-2
abundance: -
d_gene: -
CDR3aa: CATAPSTGNTGELFF
CDR3nt: TGTGCCACCGCCCCTTCGACAGGGAACACCGGGGAGCTGTTTTTT

v_gene: TRBV7-9
j_gene: TRBJ1-2
abundance: -
d_gene: TRBD1
CDR3aa: CASSADRGGYTF
CDR3nt: TGTGCCAGCAGCGCGGACAGGGGTGGCTACACCTTC

v_gene: TRBV2
j_gene: TRBJ2-7
abundance: -
d_gene: TRBD2
CDR3aa: CASRRGVQSYEQYF
CDR3nt: TGTGCCAGCAGACGGGGGGTACAGTCCTACGAGCAGTACTTC

v_gene: TRBV2
j_gene: TRBJ2-2
abundance: -
d_gene: -
CDR3aa: CASGWTANTGELFF
CDR3nt: TGTGCCAGCGGGTGGACAGCGAACACCGGGGAGCTGTTTTTT

v_gene: TRBV2
j_gene: TRBJ2-7
abundance: -
d_gene: -
CDR3aa: CASSEMPGPTYEQYF
CDR3nt: TGTGCCAGCAGTGAAATGCCAGGCCCGACCTACGAGCAGTACTTC

v_gene: TRBV7-2
j_gene: TRBJ2-2
abundance: many
d_gene: TRBD2
CDR3aa: CASSFQTSGSSGELFF
CDR3nt: TGTGCCAGCAGCTTCCAGACTAGCGGCAGTAGCGGGGAGCTGTTTTTT

v_gene: TRBV28
j_gene: TRBJ1-1
abundance: -
d_gene: -
CDR3aa: CASSTTAVNAAFF
CDR3nt: TGTGCCAGCAGTACCACGGCGGTGAATGCAGCTTTCTTT

v_gene: TRBV12-3/TRBV12-4
j_gene: TRBJ2-5
abundance: -
d_gene: -
CDR3aa: CASSLGRQETQYF
CDR3nt: TGTGCCAGCAGTTTGGGCAGGCAAGAGACCCAGTACTTC

v_gene: TRBV18
j_gene: TRBJ1-6
abundance: -
d_gene: -
CDR3aa: CASSPTGGNSPLHF
CDR3nt: TGTGCCAGCTCACCGACAGGCGGCAATTCACCCCTCCACTTT

v_gene: TRBV10-3
j_gene: TRBJ2-5
abundance: -
d_gene: TRBD2
CDR3aa: CAISESNSGGGETQYF
CDR3nt: TGTGCCATCAGTGAGTCGAATAGCGGGGGAGGAGAGACCCAGTACTTC

v_gene: TRBV28
j_gene: TRBJ1-2
abundance: -
d_gene: -
CDR3aa: CASSPGWGGYGYTF
CDR3nt: TGTGCCAGCAGTCCAGGGTGGGGCGGCTATGGCTACACCTTC

v_gene: TRBV19
j_gene: TRBJ2-4
abundance: -
d_gene: TRBD1
CDR3aa: CASSGVAGGKAKNIQYF
CDR3nt: TGTGCCAGTAGTGGCGTAGCAGGGGGTAAGGCCAAAAACATTCAGTACTTC

v_gene: TRBV5-4
j_gene: TRBJ1-2
abundance: -
d_gene: -
CDR3aa: CASSSRDYGYTF
CDR3nt: TGTGCCAGCAGCTCACGGGACTATGGCTACACCTTC

v_gene: TRBV9
j_gene: TRBJ1-1
abundance: -
d_gene: -
CDR3aa: CASSVQVYTEAFF
CDR3nt: TGTGCCAGCAGCGTACAGGTTTATACTGAAGCTTTCTTT

v_gene: TRBV5-6
j_gene: TRBJ2-5
abundance: -
d_gene: -
CDR3aa: CASSAGWAQETQYF
CDR3nt: TGTGCCAGCAGCGCTGGTTGGGCCCAAGAGACCCAGTACTTC

v_gene: TRBV2
j_gene: TRBJ1-3
abundance: -
d_gene: TRBD1
CDR3aa: CASTGGFGNTIYF
CDR3nt: TGTGCCAGCACAGGGGGCTTTGGAAACACCATATATTTT

v_gene: TRBV10-3
j_gene: TRBJ2-3
abundance: once
d_gene: TRBD2
CDR3aa: CAISEGLAGITDTQYF
CDR3nt: TGTGCCATCAGTGAGGGGCTAGCGGGGATCACAGATACGCAGTATTTT

v_gene: TRBV5-1
j_gene: TRBJ2-2
abundance: -
d_gene: -
CDR3aa: CASSLERETGELFF
CDR3nt: TGCGCCAGCAGCTTGGAACGCGAAACCGGGGAGCTGTTTTTT

v_gene: TRBV12-3/TRBV12-4
j_gene: TRBJ2-7
abundance: few
d_gene: TRBD1
CDR3aa: CASTSGTGDEQYF
CDR3nt: TGTGCCAGCACGTCGGGGACAGGGGACGAGCAGTACTTC

v_gene: TRBV24-1
j_gene: TRBJ1-1
abundance: -
d_gene: -
CDR3aa: CAIAEAENTEAFF
CDR3nt: TGTGCCATCGCGGAGGCGGAGAACACTGAAGCTTTCTTT

v_gene: TRBV10-3
j_gene: TRBJ1-3
abundance: many
d_gene: -
CDR3aa: CAISDYPEGRGNTIYF
CDR3nt: TGTGCCATCAGTGATTATCCGGAGGGGCGCGGAAACACCATATATTTT